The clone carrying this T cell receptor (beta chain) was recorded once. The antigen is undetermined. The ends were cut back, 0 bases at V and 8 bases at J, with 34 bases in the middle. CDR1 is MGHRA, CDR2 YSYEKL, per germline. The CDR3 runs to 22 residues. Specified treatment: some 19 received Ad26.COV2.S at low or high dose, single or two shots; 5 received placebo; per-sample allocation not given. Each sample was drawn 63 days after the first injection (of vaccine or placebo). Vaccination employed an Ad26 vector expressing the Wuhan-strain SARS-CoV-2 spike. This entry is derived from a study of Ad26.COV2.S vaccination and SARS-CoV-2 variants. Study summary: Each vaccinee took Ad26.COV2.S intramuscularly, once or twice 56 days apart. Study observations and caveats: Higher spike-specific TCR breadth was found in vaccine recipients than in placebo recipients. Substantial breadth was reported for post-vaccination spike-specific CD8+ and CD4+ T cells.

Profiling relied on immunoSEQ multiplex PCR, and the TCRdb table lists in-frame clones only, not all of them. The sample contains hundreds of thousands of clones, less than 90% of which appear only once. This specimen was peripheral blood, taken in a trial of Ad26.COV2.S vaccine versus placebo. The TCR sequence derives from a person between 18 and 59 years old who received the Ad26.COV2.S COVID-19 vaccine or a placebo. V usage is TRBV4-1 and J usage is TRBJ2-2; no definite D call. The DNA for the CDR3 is TGCGCCAGCAGCCAAGATCAAATCGGCGGAATGACTGTAGGGCCCAATTGGGGGGAGCTGTTTTTT. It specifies CASSQDQIGGMTVGPNWGELFF.